The rows below give T cell receptor beta chains drawn from one sample of a study of blood T cell repertoires in COVID-19. This table comes from immunoSEQ multiplex PCR, and its TCRdb copy is limited to in-frame clones, with some not included. The table has 130,000 or so clones, roughly 80% seen once. The sequenced sample was peripheral blood. The receptors come from a man aged 50 to 59 with acute or convalescent COVID-19. Both conserved end residues are part of each CDR3. Fields, in order: J gene, D gene, clone size, V gene, CDR3 DNA, CDR3 protein. The D gene is left open where the match is weak. The size of a clone is reported for some rows only, either as once, few or many, or as a class for expanded clones.

j_call: TRBJ2-7; d_call: TRBD2; clone_size: few; v_call: TRBV19; cdr3_nt: TGTGCCAGTAGCGACAGCGCTAGCGGGGACGAGCAGTACTTC; cdr3_aa: CASSDSASGDEQYF
j_call: TRBJ1-4; d_call: TRBD1; clone_size: NA; v_call: TRBV28; cdr3_nt: TGTGCCAGCAGTGGAATACCAGGGACAGGGTGGTATGAAAAACTGTTTTTT; cdr3_aa: CASSGIPGTGWYEKLFF
j_call: TRBJ1-2; d_call: TRBD1; clone_size: NA; v_call: TRBV15; cdr3_nt: TGTGCCACCAGCCGTGGGACAGATGGCTACACCTTC; cdr3_aa: CATSRGTDGYTF
j_call: TRBJ2-5; d_call: NA; clone_size: NA; v_call: TRBV7-2; cdr3_nt: TGTGCCAGCAGCTTAGAGATGGGAGCAGGTTCGGCCCAGTACTTC; cdr3_aa: CASSLEMGAGSAQYF
j_call: TRBJ2-2; d_call: NA; clone_size: NA; v_call: TRBV11-2; cdr3_nt: TGTGCCAGCAGCTATGCGGGCGGGGAGACCGGGGAGCTGTTTTTT; cdr3_aa: CASSYAGGETGELFF
j_call: TRBJ2-3; d_call: TRBD2; clone_size: NA; v_call: TRBV5-1; cdr3_nt: TGCGCCAGCAGCTCACTAGCGACCCTCAACACAGATACGCAGTATTTT; cdr3_aa: CASSSLATLNTDTQYF
j_call: TRBJ2-2; d_call: TRBD2; clone_size: NA; v_call: TRBV5-1; cdr3_nt: TGCGCCAGCAGCCTCGGACTGGGAAGCGGGGGGTCCGGGGAGCTGTTTTTT; cdr3_aa: CASSLGLGSGGSGELFF
j_call: TRBJ2-1; d_call: NA; clone_size: NA; v_call: TRBV13; cdr3_nt: TGTGCCAGCAGCCCTTCCAGTATCGTCAATGAGCAGTTCTTC; cdr3_aa: CASSPSSIVNEQFF
j_call: TRBJ2-1; d_call: TRBD1; clone_size: NA; v_call: TRBV7-7; cdr3_nt: TGTGCCAGCAGCTCCACAGGGGGATCGGACAATGAGCAGTTCTTC; cdr3_aa: CASSSTGGSDNEQFF
j_call: TRBJ2-1; d_call: TRBD2; clone_size: NA; v_call: TRBV2; cdr3_nt: TGTGCCAGCAGGACCGGGACTAGCGGCATGAATGAGCAGTTCTTC; cdr3_aa: CASRTGTSGMNEQFF
j_call: TRBJ1-3; d_call: TRBD1; clone_size: NA; v_call: TRBV3-1/TRBV3-2; cdr3_nt: TGTGCCAGCAGCCAGCCCGGGACAGGGGAATCTGGAAACACCATATATTTT; cdr3_aa: CASSQPGTGESGNTIYF
j_call: TRBJ1-5; d_call: NA; clone_size: NA; v_call: TRBV24-1; cdr3_nt: TGTGCCACCAGTGATTTCCCATCCGCCCCATGTTCAGGTCAGCCCCAGCATTTT; cdr3_aa: CATSDFPSAPCSGQPQHF
j_call: TRBJ1-3; d_call: TRBD1; clone_size: few; v_call: TRBV15; cdr3_nt: TGTGCCACCAGCGAACGCCGACAGGGGGCTTCTGGAAACACCATATATTTT; cdr3_aa: CATSERRQGASGNTIYF
j_call: TRBJ2-2; d_call: TRBD1; clone_size: few; v_call: TRBV14; cdr3_nt: TGTGCCAGCAGCCCTCGGGACAGGGTGAACACCGGGGAGCTGTTTTTT; cdr3_aa: CASSPRDRVNTGELFF